The T cell receptor (beta chain) described here comes from a study of shared T cell receptors in the human thymus (dated by TCRdb to the early 2020s). About the full investigation: The study examined how self-reactive, shared T-cell receptor alpha chains are generated in the human thymus.

For this clone: It has no known antigen specificity. Per-base quality was not reported, and no clone a single base away is much larger than it.

The library was produced with the immunoSEQ multiplex PCR assay. Held by TCRdb, this immuneACCESS table contains in-frame sequences only and omits some clones. Under half of the omission traces to an unresolved V gene where checked; the cause of the rest is unknown. Within this sample are 700,000 to 750,000 clones, with over 75% of them counted one time only. Of the sample, approximately 0.01% falls within the top ten clones. The CDR3 measures 13 amino acids from cysteine to phenylalanine. Only the CDR3 part of the read is kept: 39 bases, read in frame from the first base. CDR1 and CDR2 are drawn from the germline V gene: SQVTM, ANQGSEA. Relative to germline, V is missing 8 bases and J is missing 6 bases, with 9 bases of the junction outside any gene match. The sample also formed part of further work on human thymus T cells. The second study's authors report: In Finland, the donors were immunologically healthy infants who were having open corrective cardiac surgery for congenital heart defects. Thymus tissue was collected as surgical resects that were removed during corrective cardiac surgery. Both the thymic and the peripheral blood repertoires appeared to show biased V and J gene segment usage. According to the related research, thymic TCR repertoires were highly overlapping among unrelated individuals. The study characterized TCR alpha and beta repertoires from fewer than 10 infant thymus samples and a few related peripheral blood samples. Donor ages ranged from roughly 6 to 250 days, and the cohort comprised over five male and a couple of female infants. Thymocytes were freed from the tissue by mechanical means and kept at -70 degrees C as pellets of roughly 9-34 million cells. A QIAsymphony instrument was used to extract genomic DNA from frozen cell pellets. TCRB and TCRAD loci were amplified from a standardized quantity of quality-controlled genomic DNA using the immunoSEQ multiplex PCR assay. Amplicons spanned the V(D)J region at a length sufficient to cover the CDR3 and identify V and J genes. The commercial immunoSEQ service was used to sequence amplicons on an Illumina platform. Primer bias and sequencing errors were corrected as previously described, and TCRAD and TCRB definitions were based on the IMGT database. The repertoires were analysed using immunoSEQ Analyzer 3.0 and VDJTools for basic statistics, V/J segment usage, diversity estimates, rarefaction and pairwise overlap. Chao1, ChaoE, Efron-Thisted, Shannon and inverse Simpson indices were used to estimate diversity, which was also estimated on datasets down-sampled to the smallest sample. For repertoire overlap, CDR3 nucleotide sequence, V gene and J gene had to match strictly, and clustering was done by Jaccard-based multidimensional scaling. Thymus samples yielded on average around 810,000 unique TCRB clonotypes, compared with around 91,000 from blood samples.

Sequenced sample: thymocytes. The chain links TRBV29-1 with TRBJ1-1, with 10 bases in between that match TRBD1. The receptor's source is a girl less than two years old with a congenital heart defect. Donor details come from another sample of the same person, matched by shared clones. Here is the DNA: TGCAGCACCTTGGACAGGGGGTGGTCTGAAGCTTTCTTT. This codes for CSTLDRGWSEAFF.